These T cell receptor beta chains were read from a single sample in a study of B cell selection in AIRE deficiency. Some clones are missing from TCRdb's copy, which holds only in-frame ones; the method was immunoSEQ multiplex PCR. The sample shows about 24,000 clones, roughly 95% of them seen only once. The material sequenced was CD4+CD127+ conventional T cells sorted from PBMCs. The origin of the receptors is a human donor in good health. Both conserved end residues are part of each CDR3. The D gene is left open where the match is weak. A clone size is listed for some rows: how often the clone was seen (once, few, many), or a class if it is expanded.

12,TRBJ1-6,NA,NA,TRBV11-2,CASSYGGSPLHF,TGTGCCAGCAGTTATGGAGGTTCACCCCTCCACTTT
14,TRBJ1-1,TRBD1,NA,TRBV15,CATSRVTGDTEAFF,TGTGCCACCAGCAGAGTTACAGGGGACACTGAAGCTTTCTTT
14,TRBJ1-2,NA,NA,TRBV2,CASARGPTNYGYTF,TGTGCCAGCGCGAGGGGTCCAACCAACTATGGCTACACCTTC
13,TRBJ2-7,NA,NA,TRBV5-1,CASSLPQTYEQYF,TGCGCCAGCAGCTTACCGCAGACCTACGAGCAGTACTTC
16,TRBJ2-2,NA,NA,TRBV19,CASSIVTGRNTGELFF,TGTGCCAGTAGTATAGTTACAGGGAGGAACACCGGGGAGCTGTTTTTT
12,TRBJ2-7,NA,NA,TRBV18,CASSLGSGEQYF,TGTGCCAGCTCACTGGGGTCAGGCGAGCAGTACTTC
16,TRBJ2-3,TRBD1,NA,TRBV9,CASSVSGQGATDTQYF,TGTGCCAGCAGCGTTTCGGGACAGGGGGCCACAGATACGCAGTATTTT
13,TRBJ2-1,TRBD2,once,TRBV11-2,CASSSGLANEQFF,TGTGCCAGCAGCTCGGGACTAGCGAATGAGCAGTTCTTC
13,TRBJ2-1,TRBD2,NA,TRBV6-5,CATRRGGLSEQFF,TGTGCTACGAGGCGGGGGGGCCTTAGTGAGCAGTTCTTC
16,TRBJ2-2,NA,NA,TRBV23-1,CASSQPEEPNTGELFF,TGCGCCAGCAGTCAACCTGAGGAACCGAACACCGGGGAGCTGTTTTTT
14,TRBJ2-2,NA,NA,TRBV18,CASSARENTGELFF,TGTGCCAGCTCAGCGCGCGAGAACACCGGGGAGCTGTTTTTT
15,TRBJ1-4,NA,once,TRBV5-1,CASSPPTATNEKLFF,TGCGCCAGCAGCCCGCCGACAGCAACTAATGAAAAACTGTTTTTT
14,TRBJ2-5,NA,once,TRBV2,CASSERLAGETQYF,TGTGCCAGCAGTGAGAGGCTAGCTGGAGAGACCCAGTACTTC
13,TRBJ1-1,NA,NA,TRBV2,CASSVGLNTEAFF,TGTGCCAGCAGTGTTGGCCTTAACACTGAAGCTTTCTTT
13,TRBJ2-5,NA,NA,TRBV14,CASSQNSQETQYF,TGTGCCAGCAGCCAAAACAGCCAAGAGACCCAGTACTTC
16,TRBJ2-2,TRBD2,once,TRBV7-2,CASRPTSGGGTGELFF,TGTGCCAGCAGGCCCACTAGCGGGGGGGGCACCGGGGAGCTGTTTTTT
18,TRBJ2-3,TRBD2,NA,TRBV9,CASSVGVGTSGLTDTQYF,TGTGCCAGCAGCGTAGGGGTGGGGACTAGCGGGCTCACAGATACGCAGTATTTT
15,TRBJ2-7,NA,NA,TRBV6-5,CASSRSWDGSYEQYF,TGTGCCAGCAGTCGTTCCTGGGACGGCTCCTACGAGCAGTACTTC
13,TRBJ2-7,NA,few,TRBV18,CASSPAQTYEQYF,TGTGCCAGCTCACCAGCGCAGACCTACGAGCAGTACTTC
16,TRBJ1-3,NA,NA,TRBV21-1,CASSKVALPSGNTIYF,TGTGCCAGCAGCAAAGTGGCGCTCCCCTCTGGAAACACCATATATTTT
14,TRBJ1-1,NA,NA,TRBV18,CASSPQGLNTEAFF,TGTGCCAGCTCACCACAGGGTTTGAACACTGAAGCTTTCTTT
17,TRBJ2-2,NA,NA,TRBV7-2,CASSSPREGAYTGELFF,TGTGCCAGCAGCTCCCCCCGGGAGGGGGCTTACACCGGGGAGCTGTTTTTT
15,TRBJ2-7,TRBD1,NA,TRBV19,CASSSRQGMGNEQYF,TGTGCCAGTAGTAGCCGACAGGGGATGGGCAACGAGCAGTACTTC
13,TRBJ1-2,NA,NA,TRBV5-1,CASSFGEGYGYTF,TGCGCCAGCAGCTTTGGGGAGGGCTATGGCTACACCTTC
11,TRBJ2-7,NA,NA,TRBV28,CASSLSVEQYF,TGTGCCAGCAGTTTATCTGTCGAGCAGTACTTC
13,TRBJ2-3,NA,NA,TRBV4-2,CASSQGGVNTQYF,TGTGCCAGCAGCCAAGGAGGGGTTAATACGCAGTATTTT
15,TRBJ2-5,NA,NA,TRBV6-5,CASSYRTRLQETQYF,TGTGCCAGCAGTTACCGAACTAGATTACAAGAGACCCAGTACTTC
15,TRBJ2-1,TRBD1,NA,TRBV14,CASSQDVTGGHEQFF,TGTGCCAGCAGCCAAGATGTGACAGGGGGACATGAGCAGTTCTTC
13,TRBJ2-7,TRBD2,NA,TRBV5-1,CASSSSGGLEQYF,TGCGCCAGCAGCTCCAGCGGGGGGCTCGAGCAGTACTTC
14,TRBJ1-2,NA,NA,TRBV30,CAWSRTDTIGGYTF,TGTGCCTGGAGTCGGACAGACACTATCGGGGGCTACACCTTC
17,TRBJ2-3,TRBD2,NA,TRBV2,CASSEGALAGGGDTQYF,TGTGCCAGCAGTGAAGGGGCCCTAGCGGGGGGAGGAGATACGCAGTATTTT
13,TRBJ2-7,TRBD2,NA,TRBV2,CARMGLNRSGQYF,TGTGCCAGAATGGGACTAAACCGTTCCGGGCAGTACTTC
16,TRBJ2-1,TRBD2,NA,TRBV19,CASGQLALSSYNEQFF,TGTGCCAGTGGACAACTAGCGTTAAGCTCCTACAATGAGCAGTTCTTC
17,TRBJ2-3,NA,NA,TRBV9,CASSPRGGGHLTDTQYF,TGTGCCAGCAGCCCCCGAGGGGGGGGACATCTCACAGATACGCAGTATTTT
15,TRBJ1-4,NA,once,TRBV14,CASSQQGLGNEKLFF,TGTGCCAGCAGCCAACAGGGGCTTGGTAATGAAAAACTGTTTTTT
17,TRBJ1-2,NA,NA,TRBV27,CASSFRTGSAKNYGYTF,TGTGCCAGCAGTTTCCGGACCGGCTCAGCTAAAAACTATGGCTACACCTTC
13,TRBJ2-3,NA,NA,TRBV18,CASSPLPPDTQYF,TGTGCCAGCTCACCCCTCCCCCCAGATACGCAGTATTTT
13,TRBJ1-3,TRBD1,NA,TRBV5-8,CASSFGQGYTIYF,TGTGCCAGCAGCTTCGGACAGGGGTACACCATATATTTT
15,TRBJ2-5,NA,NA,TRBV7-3,CASSLRGIGEGTQYF,TGTGCCAGCAGCTTAAGGGGGATAGGGGAAGGGACCCAGTACTTC
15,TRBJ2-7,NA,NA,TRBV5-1,CASSLLQSGSYEQYF,TGCGCCAGCAGCTTGTTGCAAAGTGGATCCTACGAGCAGTACTTC